A single sample gave rise to the 21 T cell receptor beta chains below, sequenced in a study of beta chain features in type 1 diabetes. Study results and caveats: Type 1 diabetes patients had TCRB CDR3s that were shorter (moderately but significantly so) in all four CD4+ subsets.

These TCRs are of unknown antigen specificity. Every bit of the isolated RNA underwent reverse transcription, so sequencing read expressed TCRB transcripts. Method: immunoSEQ multiplex PCR; TCRdb's copy keeps in-frame clones and lacks some. The sample gives roughly 300,000 clones, roughly an eighth of which show up once; about 0.015% is in the top ten. Material: naive CD4+ T cells from blood. These receptors originate from a young man with type 1 diabetes.

The J gene is TRBJ1-1, the V gene TRBV5-1, with a possible D match to TRBD1 (6 bases). Trimming pared 5 bases from V and 0 bases from J, leaving 14 bases between. This CDR3 has 15 residues. Germline CDR1 reads SGHRS; CDR2 reads YFSETQ. CDR3 nucleotide sequence: TGCGCCAGCAGAGACAGCGGGACAATGAACACTGAAGCTTTCTTT. This gives the protein CASRDSGTMNTEAFF.

This clone was detected only a few times. The genes are TRBV30 and TRBJ2-7; maybe TRBD1 (5 bases). This CDR3 spans 14 amino acids. Trimming removed 3 bases from V and 3 bases from J, with 15 bases in between. Germline V gene lookup returns CDR1 GTSNPN and CDR2 SVGIG (reference sequence). The chain's CDR3 is CAWSMGHESYEQYF. In DNA form, the CDR3 reads TGTGCCTGGAGCATGGGGCACGAAAGCTACGAGCAGTACTTC.

This chain connects TRBV28 to TRBJ2-5, with TRBD1 matching over 8 bases. Trimming removed 5 bases from V and 5 bases from J; junction bases left unmatched: 10. The CDR3 consists of 15 residues. The germline CDR1 and CDR2 sequences are MDHEN and SYDVKM. DNA for the CDR3: TGTGCCAGCAGTCGCCCGCAGGGGGCTCGGGAGACCCAGTACTTC. It is translated as CASSRPQGARETQYF. Combining the CDR3 with reference TRBV28 and TRBJ2-5 gives the whole variable domain DVKVTQSSRYLVKRTGEKVFLECVQDMDHENMFWYRQDPGLGLRLIYFSYDVKMKEKGDIPEGYSVSREKKERFSLILESASTNQTSMYLCASSRPQGARETQYFGPGTRLLVL.

The rearrangement links TRBV6-1 to TRBJ2-3; 11 nucleotides agree with TRBD2. The germline V gene encodes CDR1 MNHNS and CDR2 SASEGT. The length of the CDR3 is 15 residues. J lost 4 bases, V lost 7 bases, and 7 bases had no gene match. This chain's CDR3 is CASNRLAGTPDTQYF. As DNA, the CDR3 is TGTGCCAGCAACAGACTAGCGGGAACCCCAGATACGCAGTATTTT.

This chain connects TRBV7-9 to TRBJ2-5; 8 nucleotides match TRBD2. The CDR3 runs 16 residues. V lost 1 base to trimming and J lost 3 bases; unmatched junction nucleotides: 7. CDR1 and CDR2 (germline): SEHNR, FQNEAQ (reference sequence). The CDR3 protein is CASSLVASGRKETQYF. The CDR3 DNA is TGTGCCAGCAGCTTAGTTGCTAGCGGGCGTAAAGAGACCCAGTACTTC.

The rearrangement links TRBV28 to TRBJ2-7; no clear D. This CDR3 has 12 amino acids. Germline V gives CDR1 MDHEN, CDR2 SYDVKM. V was trimmed by 4 bases and J by 3 bases, leaving 7 bases between them. This CDR3 reads CASSSLRYEQYF. In DNA, the CDR3 is TGTGCCAGCAGTTCCCTGCGCTACGAGCAGTACTTC.

The chain recombines TRBV28 with TRBJ2-3, with 8 bases lining up with TRBD2. Germline V lookup: CDR1 MDHEN, CDR2 SYDVKM. The CDR3 runs to 14 residues. V was clipped by 7 bases and J by 2 bases; unmatched bases: 5. The CDR3 region is CASNAGGPTDTQYF. CDR3 DNA: TGTGCCAGCAACGCGGGAGGTCCCACAGATACGCAGTATTTT.

This clone was seen only a few times. V gene TRBV2 combines with J gene TRBJ1-4; 10 nucleotides agree with TRBD1. J gave up 6 bases and V 7 bases, and 5 bases lay outside the gene matches. This CDR3 is built from 14 residues. From germline, CDR1 is SNHLY and CDR2 FYNNEI. The CDR3 bases are TGTGCCAGCACGGGGACAGGGGCTCATGAAAAACTGTTTTTT. It specifies CASTGTGAHEKLFF. Full variable domain (remainder filled in from reference TRBV2 and TRBJ1-4): EPEVTQTPSHQVTQMGQEVILRCVPISNHLYFYWYRQILGQKVEFLVSFYNNEISEKSEIFDDQFSVERPDGSNFTLKIRSTKLEDSAMYFCASTGTGAHEKLFFGSGTQLSVL.

This clone was detected only a few times. CDR3 region: CSVAGQRFSGRIYNEQFF. The CDR3 nucleotides read TGCAGCGTAGCTGGACAGCGATTTAGCGGGAGAATCTACAATGAGCAGTTCTTC. V usage is TRBV29-1 and J usage is TRBJ2-1, with 9 bases matching TRBD2. Germline CDR1 reads SQVTM; CDR2 reads ANQGSEA. V shed 6 bases and J 3 bases; nucleotides not matched to a gene: 18. The CDR3 is 18 residues long.

The chain joins TRBV19 to TRBJ2-3; TRBD2 agrees at 11 bases. Germline trimming cut 4 bases from V and 7 bases from J; bases unmatched to any gene: 10. From germline, CDR1 is LNHDA and CDR2 SQIVND (reference sequence). This CDR3 contains 16 residues. The CDR3 loop reads CASSRRLAGLTNTQYF. The CDR3 DNA reads as TGTGCCAGTAGTAGAAGACTAGCGGGGCTCACGAATACGCAGTATTTT.

Comments on this clone: The same CDR3 can be traced to other DNA sequences in this sample. The chain couples TRBV5-1 to TRBJ2-3, with D possibly matching TRBD2 (5 bases). The V end was cut by 0 bases, the J end by 0 bases, with 8 bases between. Germline-derived CDR1 and CDR2 are SGHRS and YFSETQ. The CDR3 has 15 residues. The CDR3 spells CASSLAGGSTDTQYF. The DNA for the CDR3 is TGCGCCAGCAGCTTGGCGGGCGGGAGCACAGATACGCAGTATTTT.

This clone was seen only a few times. The J gene is TRBJ2-2, the V gene TRBV10-3, with 14 bases that match TRBD2. V was pared by 5 bases and J by 6 bases, with 5 bases of the junction left unmatched. Per germline, CDR1 ENHRY and CDR2 SYGVKD. The CDR3 loop spans 16 amino acids. The CDR3 loop reads CAISSTSGRDSGELFF. The CDR3, as DNA: TGTGCCATCAGTTCGACTAGCGGGAGGGATTCCGGGGAGCTGTTTTTT.

The V call is TRBV5-1, the J call TRBJ2-7; D is undetermined. The CDR3 totals 14 residues. Trimming removed 2 bases at V and 0 bases at J, with 9 bases between. The germline gives CDR1 SGHRS, CDR2 YFSETQ. The CDR3 DNA sequence: TGCGCCAGCAGCTTTAACATCCCCTCCTACGAGCAGTACTTC. Translating gives CASSFNIPSYEQYF.

CDR3 DNA sequence: TGTGCCATCAGTGAGAGGGGCCGGGATCAGCCCCAGCATTTT. It translates to CAISERGRDQPQHF. The V and J genes are TRBV10-3 and TRBJ1-5, with a tentative D call TRBD1 (5 bases). The CDR3 has 14 residues. V was shortened by 2 bases and J by 5 bases, with 10 bases between the two germline ends. CDR1 is ENHRY, CDR2 SYGVKD, per germline.

Notes on this clone: This same CDR3 is encoded by further DNA sequences in the sample. The V gene is TRBV5-1, the J gene TRBJ1-1; D remains ambiguous. The V end lost 4 bases, the J end lost 3 bases, and 7 bases lay between the germline ends. The CDR3 contains 12 residues. CDR1 SGHRS and CDR2 YFSETQ come from the germline V gene. In nucleotides, the CDR3 is TGCGCCAGCAGCCCGGGAGACACTGAAGCTTTCTTT. Translating gives CASSPGDTEAFF.

The V call is TRBV9, the J call TRBJ2-5, with a possible D match to TRBD1 (5 bases). Trimming shortened V by 3 bases and J by 2 bases, and 11 bases separated the two germline ends. The CDR3 runs 14 residues. Germline CDR1 SGDLS, CDR2 YYNGEE. CDR3 in amino acids: CASSGNRRQETQYF. CDR3 bases: TGTGCCAGCAGCGGAAACAGGCGACAAGAGACCCAGTACTTC.

V and J are TRBV4-3 and TRBJ2-7; no clear D gene. Deletions cut 1 base from V and 3 bases from J, with 10 bases between. Germline CDR1 and CDR2: LGHNA and YSLEER. This CDR3 is built from 14 residues. CDR3 bases: TGCGCCAGCAGCCAAGTGCACGCGAGCTACGAGCAGTACTTC. This codes for CASSQVHASYEQYF.

In this sample, this clone turned up a few times. CDR3 coding DNA: TGTGCCAGCAGCTCCCGGGCGGGGCGGTGGAACACTGAAGCTTTCTTT. Its translation is CASSSRAGRWNTEAFF. The chain recombines TRBV7-2 with TRBJ1-1; maybe TRBD1 (5 bases). The length of the CDR3 is 16 residues. Trimming cost V 4 bases and J 1 base, with 16 bases left between them. Germline assignment: CDR1 SGHTA and CDR2 FQGNSA.

The genes are TRBV4-3 and TRBJ2-1; 8 bases match TRBD2. This CDR3 has 15 amino acids. The junction had 5 bases not matched to a gene; V was cut back by 0 bases and J by 7 bases. Per germline, CDR1 LGHNA and CDR2 YSLEER. The CDR3 bases are TGCGCCAGCAGCCAAGACCCGGGACTAGTGAATGAGCAGTTCTTC. This sequence encodes CASSQDPGLVNEQFF.

The J gene is TRBJ2-5, the V gene TRBV5-1; TRBD2 might be the D (6 bases). The CDR3 runs to 15 residues. CDR1 SGHRS and CDR2 YFSETQ come from the germline V gene. Trimming cost V 1 base and J 2 bases, with 12 bases left between them. The CDR3 bases are TGCGCCAGCAGCTTGACGGGAGTGAGTCAAGAGACCCAGTACTTC. Amino acids: CASSLTGVSQETQYF.

There are a few counts of this clone. The CDR3 region has the DNA TGTGCCAGCTCACCTACCGCCCCTAGGGAGACCCAGTACTTC. This encodes CASSPTAPRETQYF. This chain joins TRBV18 and TRBJ2-5; D not resolved. V lost 3 bases to trimming and J lost 5 bases, with 13 bases between them. There are 14 residues in the CDR3. Germline-derived CDR1 and CDR2 are KGHSH and LQKENI.